This T cell receptor beta chain was sequenced during a study of technical replicates of blood from a handful of donors (dated by TCRdb to about 2017). Worth noting for this clone: It has no known antigen specificity. The sample holds no much larger clone one base away, and base qualities are not on file.

At the junction V is shortened by 7 bases and J by 8 bases, with 14 bases in between. The CDR3 goes from the cysteine to the phenylalanine over 12 residues. Only the CDR3 region is kept as DNA, spanning 36 bases read in frame from base 1. CDR1 LNHNV and CDR2 YYDKDF were looked up in the germline V gene (reference sequence). The library relied on the immunoSEQ multiplex PCR assay. What TCRdb holds here is the immuneACCESS table cut down to in-frame rearrangements. Part of the clones is not present; checked against another copy, under half of the missing clones reflect an unresolved V gene, and the others are unexplained. For this sample there are around 83,000 clones; around 94% appear just once. Clones ranked in the top ten supply about 0.26% of the sample.

The sequence derives from a human donor in good health. Recombination joined TRBV15 with TRBJ1-2; no D gene can be assigned with confidence. Input material: T cells isolated from PBMCs. The encoded CDR3 is CATNNRTYGYTF. The nucleotide sequence reads as follows: TGTGCCACCAACAACCGGACTTACGGCTACACCTTC. Extended through the reference TRBV15 and TRBJ1-2 proteins, this CDR3 yields the full variable domain: DAMVIQNPRYQVTQFGKPVTLSCSQTLNHNVMYWYQQKSSQAPKLLFHYYDKDFNNEADTPDNFQSRRPNTSFCFLDIRSPGLGDTAMYLCATNNRTYGYTFGSGTRLTVV.